This TCR beta chain was retrieved from a study of post-analysis software for immune sequencing data. Overall study: Included among the disease courses, which were recorded for the cohort, were relapsing-remitting, secondary progressive and progressive-relapsing multiple sclerosis.

Findings of the study overall: About 5 TRBV segments occurring more often in patients than controls included TRBV5-6, TRBV5-1 and TRBV20-1. Significantly lower normalized Chao1 diversity was found in patients with multiple sclerosis relative to controls.

V was clipped by 2 bases and J by 2 bases; unmatched bases: 9. The germline V gene has CDR1 MNHNS and CDR2 SASEGT. The CDR3 extends over 18 amino acids. This clonotype was detected only a few times. Its antigen is not known. cDNA libraries for TCR beta contained unique molecular identifiers. Researchers reported 400,000 to 600,000 cDNA molecules coming from approximately 0.91 to 9.4 million T cells. TCRdb passed the PCR reads through MiXCR, listing each CDR3 protein once. Of fewer than 900,000 distinct CDR3 sequences in the sample, about half were seen once. The specimen was blood. The V gene is TRBV6-1, the J gene TRBJ2-5; 12 bases map to TRBD2. This TCR derives from a girl under 18 with multiple sclerosis. For the CDR3, the DNA is TGTGCCAGCAGTGAAATGACTAGCGGGAGAGGTGGGCAAGAGACCCAGTACTTC. Translated, it gives CASSEMTSGRGGQETQYF.